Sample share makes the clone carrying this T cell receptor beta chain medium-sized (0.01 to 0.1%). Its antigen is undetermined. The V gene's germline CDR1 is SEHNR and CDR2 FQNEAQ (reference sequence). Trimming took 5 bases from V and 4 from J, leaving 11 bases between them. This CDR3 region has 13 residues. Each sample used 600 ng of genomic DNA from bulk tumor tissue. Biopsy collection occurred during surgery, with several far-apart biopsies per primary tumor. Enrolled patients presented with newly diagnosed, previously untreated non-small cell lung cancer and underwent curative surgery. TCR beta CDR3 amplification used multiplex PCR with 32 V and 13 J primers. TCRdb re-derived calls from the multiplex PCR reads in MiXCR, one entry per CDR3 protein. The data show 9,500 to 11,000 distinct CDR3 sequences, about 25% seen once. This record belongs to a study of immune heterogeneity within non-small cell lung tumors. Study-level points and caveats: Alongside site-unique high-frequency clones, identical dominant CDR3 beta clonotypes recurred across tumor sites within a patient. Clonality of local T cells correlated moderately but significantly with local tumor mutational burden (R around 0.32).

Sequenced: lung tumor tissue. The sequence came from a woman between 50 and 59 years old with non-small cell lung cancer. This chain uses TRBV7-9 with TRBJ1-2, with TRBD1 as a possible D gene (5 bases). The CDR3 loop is CASSLGGTYGYTF. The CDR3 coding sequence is TGTGCCAGCAGCCTGGGGGGGACCTATGGCTACACCTTC.